This T cell receptor beta chain comes out of a study of blood T cell repertoires in COVID-19. In the study overall: The study drew acute and convalescent COVID-19 samples from the United States, Italy and Spain. PBMCs, B-cell-depleted T cells, or T cells were the source of the cDNA or gDNA that made up the material.

This CDR3 region has 16 residues. Trimming took 0 bases from V and 1 from J, leaving 12 bases between them. The germline V gene encodes CDR1 SGHVS and CDR2 FQNEAQ. Produced via immunoSEQ multiplex PCR; TCRdb's table is partial and in-frame only. The repertoire holds hundreds of thousands of clones, with about 88% as singletons. Living in 24 US areas, the participants were between roughly 18 and 90 years of age. Cohorts were based on clinical histories the participants reported. V and J are TRBV7-8 and TRBJ1-1; D uncertain. Sequenced material: PBMCs or T cells enriched from blood (not recorded which). The sequence was obtained from a woman between 55 and 75 years old in a cohort exposed to, infected with or recovered from COVID-19 (not recorded which). The CDR3 region is CASSLANRGTNTEAFF. CDR3 coding DNA: TGTGCCAGCAGCTTAGCGAATCGGGGAACGAACACTGAAGCTTTCTTT.